Given below is one T cell receptor beta chain in context. These data are taken from a study of T cells in narcolepsy. The CDR3 has 14 residues. Germline-derived CDR1 and CDR2 are MDHEN and SYDVKM. V lost 4 bases and J lost 5, with 14 bases in between. Produced via immunoSEQ multiplex PCR; TCRdb's table is partial and in-frame only. In the table there are about 20,000 clones, 75% to 90% of which are singletons. This TCR was recovered from a human donor in good health. The rearrangement joins TRBV28 to TRBJ1-2, with D possibly TRBD1 on 6 matching bases. What was sequenced was memory (CD45RA-) CD4+ T cells from blood. CDR3 in amino acids: CASSSGTLGYGYTF. CDR3 nucleotides: TGTGCCAGCAGTTCCGGGACATTAGGGTATGGCTACACCTTC.